This TCR beta chain is from a study of shared clonotypes between healthy human individuals. Study-level background: Per donor, three plates held CD4 naive cells, three held CD4 memory, two held CD8 naive and one held CD8 memory.

Points on this clone: No antigen is known for it.

The CDR3 is made up of 13 amino acids. Germline V gene lookup returns CDR1 MNHNY and CDR2 SVGAGI (reference sequence). V dropped 3 bases and J dropped 5 bases, with 7 bases sitting between them. General observations from the study: Lower generation probabilities were found for non-shared clonotypes than for those shared by all four donors.

Sequencing was at deep level. Sequencing used immunoSEQ multiplex PCR; TCRdb keeps in-frame clones, though not all of them. Counted here are more than 2 million clones, 90% to 95% occurring once; the ten biggest clones make up 0.13%. Sequenced: naive CD4+ T cells sorted from blood. As to subset: CD45RA+ positively selected. The receptor was isolated from a man aged 18 to 30 in good health. The genes are TRBV6-6 and TRBJ1-4; D remains ambiguous. The CDR3 region has the DNA TGTGCCAGCAGTTATTTCCCCAATGAAAAACTGTTTTTT. It encodes CASSYFPNEKLFF.